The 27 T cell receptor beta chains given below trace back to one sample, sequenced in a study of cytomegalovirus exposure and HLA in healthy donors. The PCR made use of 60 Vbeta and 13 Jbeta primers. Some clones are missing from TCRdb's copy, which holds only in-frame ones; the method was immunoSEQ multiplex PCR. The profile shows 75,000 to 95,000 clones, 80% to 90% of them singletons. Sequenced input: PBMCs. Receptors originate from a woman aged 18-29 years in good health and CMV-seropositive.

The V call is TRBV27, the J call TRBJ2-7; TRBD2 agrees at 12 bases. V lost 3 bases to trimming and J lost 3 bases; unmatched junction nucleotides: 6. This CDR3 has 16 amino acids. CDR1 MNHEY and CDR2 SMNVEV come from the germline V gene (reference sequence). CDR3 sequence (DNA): TGTGCCAGCAGTTTTGGACTAGCGGGAAAAGACTACGAGCAGTACTTC. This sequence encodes CASSFGLAGKDYEQYF.

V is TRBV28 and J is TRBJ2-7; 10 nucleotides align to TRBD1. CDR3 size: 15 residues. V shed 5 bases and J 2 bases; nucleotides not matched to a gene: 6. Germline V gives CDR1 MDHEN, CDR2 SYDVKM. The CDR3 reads CASSPAGTGAYEQYF. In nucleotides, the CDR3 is TGTGCCAGCAGTCCGGCCGGGACAGGGGCCTACGAGCAGTACTTC.

CDR3 DNA sequence: TGTGCCAGCAGCTTGGTTAAGACAGGGTTGGAGACCCAGTACTTC. Its protein is CASSLVKTGLETQYF. This rearrangement joins TRBV5-4 to TRBJ2-5, with TRBD1 identical over 7 bases. Trimming at V came to 0 bases and at J to 5 bases, leaving 7 bases not matched to a gene. The CDR3 loop spans 15 amino acids. In germline, CDR1 is SGHNT, CDR2 YYREEE (reference sequence).

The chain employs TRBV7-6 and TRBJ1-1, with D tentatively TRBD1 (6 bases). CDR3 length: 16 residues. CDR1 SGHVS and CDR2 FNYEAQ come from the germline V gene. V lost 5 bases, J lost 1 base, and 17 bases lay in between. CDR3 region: CASSPITRRGNTEAFF. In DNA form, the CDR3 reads TGTGCCAGCAGCCCGATCACACGCAGGGGGAACACTGAAGCTTTCTTT.

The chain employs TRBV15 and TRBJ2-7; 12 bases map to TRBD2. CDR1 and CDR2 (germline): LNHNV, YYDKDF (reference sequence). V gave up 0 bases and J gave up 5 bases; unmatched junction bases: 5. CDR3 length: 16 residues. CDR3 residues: CATSRDGLAGSDEQYF. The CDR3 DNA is TGTGCCACCAGCAGAGATGGACTAGCGGGGTCCGACGAGCAGTACTTC.

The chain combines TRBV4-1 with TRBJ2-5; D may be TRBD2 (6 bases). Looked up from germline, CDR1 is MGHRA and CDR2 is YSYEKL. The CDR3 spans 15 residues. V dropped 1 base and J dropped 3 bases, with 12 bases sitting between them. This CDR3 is CASSQVGLSKETQYF. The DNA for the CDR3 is TGCGCCAGCAGCCAAGTCGGACTAAGTAAAGAGACCCAGTACTTC.

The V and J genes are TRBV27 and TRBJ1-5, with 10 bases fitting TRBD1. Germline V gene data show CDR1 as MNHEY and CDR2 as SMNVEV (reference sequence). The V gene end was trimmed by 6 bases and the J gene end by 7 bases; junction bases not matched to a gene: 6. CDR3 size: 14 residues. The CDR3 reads CASRTTGGRQPQHF. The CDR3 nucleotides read TGTGCCAGCAGAACGACAGGGGGCCGGCAGCCCCAGCATTTT.

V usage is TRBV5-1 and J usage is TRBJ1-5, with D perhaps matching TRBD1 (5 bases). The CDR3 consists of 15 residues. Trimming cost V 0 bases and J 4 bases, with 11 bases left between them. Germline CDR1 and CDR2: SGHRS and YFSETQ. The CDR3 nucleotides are TGCGCCAGCAGCTTGGGGTCTGGGACTAATCAGCCCCAGCATTTT. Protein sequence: CASSLGSGTNQPQHF. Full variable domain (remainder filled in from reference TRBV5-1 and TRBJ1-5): KAGVTQTPRYLIKTRGQQVTLSCSPISGHRSVSWYQQTPGQGLQFLFEYFSETQRNKGNFPGRFSGRQFSNSRSEMNVSTLELGDSALYLCASSLGSGTNQPQHFGDGTRLSIL.

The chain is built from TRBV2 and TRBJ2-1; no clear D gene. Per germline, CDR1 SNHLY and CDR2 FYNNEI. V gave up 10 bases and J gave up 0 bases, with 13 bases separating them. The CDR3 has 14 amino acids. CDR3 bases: TGTGCCACCCATAGCCGTAGCTCCTACAATGAGCAGTTCTTC. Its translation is CATHSRSSYNEQFF.

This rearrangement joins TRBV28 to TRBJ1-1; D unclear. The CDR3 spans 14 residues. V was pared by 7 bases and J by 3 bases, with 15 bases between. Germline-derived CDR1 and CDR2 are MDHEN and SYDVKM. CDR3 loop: CASTLGDLDTEAFF. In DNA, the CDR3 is TGTGCCAGCACTCTGGGCGATCTGGACACTGAAGCTTTCTTT.

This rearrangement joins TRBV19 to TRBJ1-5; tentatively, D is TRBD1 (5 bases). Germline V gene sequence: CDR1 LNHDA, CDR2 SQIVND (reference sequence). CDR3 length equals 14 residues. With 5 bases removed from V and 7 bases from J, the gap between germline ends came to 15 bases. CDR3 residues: CASSSGRVNQPQHF. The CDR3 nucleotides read TGTGCCAGTAGTTCGGGCAGGGTTAACCAGCCCCAGCATTTT.

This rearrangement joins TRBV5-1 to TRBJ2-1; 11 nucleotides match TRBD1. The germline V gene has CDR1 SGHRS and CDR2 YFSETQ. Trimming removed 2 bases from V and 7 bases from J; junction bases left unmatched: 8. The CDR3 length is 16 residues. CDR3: CASSLGQGALGNEQFF. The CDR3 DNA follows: TGCGCCAGCAGCTTAGGACAGGGGGCGCTGGGGAATGAGCAGTTCTTC.

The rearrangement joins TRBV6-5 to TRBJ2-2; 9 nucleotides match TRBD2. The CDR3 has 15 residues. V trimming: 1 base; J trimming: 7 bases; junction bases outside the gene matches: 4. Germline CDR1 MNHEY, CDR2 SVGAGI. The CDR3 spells CASSYFGLAIGELFF. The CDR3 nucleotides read TGTGCCAGCAGTTACTTTGGACTAGCGATCGGGGAGCTGTTTTTT.

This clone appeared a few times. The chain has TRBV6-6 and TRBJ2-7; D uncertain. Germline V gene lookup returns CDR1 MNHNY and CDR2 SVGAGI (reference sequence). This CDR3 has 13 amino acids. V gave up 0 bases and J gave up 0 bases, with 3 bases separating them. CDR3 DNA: TGTGCCAGCAGTTACTCCTCCTCCTACGAGCAGTACTTC. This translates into CASSYSSSYEQYF.

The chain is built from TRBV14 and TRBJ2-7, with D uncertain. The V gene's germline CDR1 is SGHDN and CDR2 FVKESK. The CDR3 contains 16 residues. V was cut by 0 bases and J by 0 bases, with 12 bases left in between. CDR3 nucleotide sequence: TGTGCCAGCAGCCAAGAGAATTACCCTAGCTCCTACGAGCAGTACTTC. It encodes CASSQENYPSSYEQYF.

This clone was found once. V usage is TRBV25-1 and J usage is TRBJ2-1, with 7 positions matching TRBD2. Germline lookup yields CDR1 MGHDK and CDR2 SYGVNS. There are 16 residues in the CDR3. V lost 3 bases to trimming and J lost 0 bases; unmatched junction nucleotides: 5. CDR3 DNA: TGTGCCAGCAGTGAGGGCGGGGGAAGCTCCTACAATGAGCAGTTCTTC. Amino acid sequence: CASSEGGGSSYNEQFF.

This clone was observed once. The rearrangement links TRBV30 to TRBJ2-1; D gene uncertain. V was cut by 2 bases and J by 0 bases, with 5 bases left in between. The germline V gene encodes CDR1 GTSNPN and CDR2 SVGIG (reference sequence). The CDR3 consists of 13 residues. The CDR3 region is CAWSPSSYNEQFF. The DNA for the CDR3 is TGTGCCTGGAGTCCGTCCTCCTACAATGAGCAGTTCTTC. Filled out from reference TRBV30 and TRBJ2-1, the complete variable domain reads SQTIHQWPATLVQPVGSPLSLECTVEGTSNPNLYWYRQAAGRGLQLLFYSVGIGQISSEVPQNLSASRPQDRQFILSSKKLLLSDSGFYLCAWSPSSYNEQFFGPGTRLTVL.

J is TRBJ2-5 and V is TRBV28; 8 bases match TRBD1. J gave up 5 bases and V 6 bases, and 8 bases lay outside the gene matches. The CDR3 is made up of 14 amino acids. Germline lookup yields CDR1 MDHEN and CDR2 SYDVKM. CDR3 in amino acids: CASSPGQGWETQYF. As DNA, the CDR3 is TGTGCCAGCAGCCCAGGACAGGGTTGGGAGACCCAGTACTTC.

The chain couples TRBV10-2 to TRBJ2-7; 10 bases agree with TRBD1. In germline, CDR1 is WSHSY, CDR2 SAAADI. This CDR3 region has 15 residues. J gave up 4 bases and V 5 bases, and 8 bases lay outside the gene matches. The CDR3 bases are TGCGCCAGCAGTCAACGGACAGGGGGGGAGTACGAGCAGTACTTC. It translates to CASSQRTGGEYEQYF.

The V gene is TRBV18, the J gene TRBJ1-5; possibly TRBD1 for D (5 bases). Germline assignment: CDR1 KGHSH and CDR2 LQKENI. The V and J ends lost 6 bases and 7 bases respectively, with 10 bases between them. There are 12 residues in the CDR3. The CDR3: CASSSGIQPQHF. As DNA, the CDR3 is TGTGCCAGCTCGTCAGGGATCCAGCCCCAGCATTTT.

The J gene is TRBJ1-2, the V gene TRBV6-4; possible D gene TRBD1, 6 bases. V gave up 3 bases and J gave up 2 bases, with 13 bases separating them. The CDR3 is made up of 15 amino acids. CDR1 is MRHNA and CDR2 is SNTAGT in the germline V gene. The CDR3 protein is CASSEEAGANYGYTF. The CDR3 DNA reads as TGTGCCAGCAGTGAAGAGGCAGGGGCAAACTATGGCTACACCTTC.

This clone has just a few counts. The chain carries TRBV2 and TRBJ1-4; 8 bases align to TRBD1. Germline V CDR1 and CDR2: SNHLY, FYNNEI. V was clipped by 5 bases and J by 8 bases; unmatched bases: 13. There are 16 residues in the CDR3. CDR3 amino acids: CASSLFLRTGLEKLFF. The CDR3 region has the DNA TGTGCCAGCAGTCTTTTCCTAAGGACAGGGTTGGAAAAACTGTTTTTT.

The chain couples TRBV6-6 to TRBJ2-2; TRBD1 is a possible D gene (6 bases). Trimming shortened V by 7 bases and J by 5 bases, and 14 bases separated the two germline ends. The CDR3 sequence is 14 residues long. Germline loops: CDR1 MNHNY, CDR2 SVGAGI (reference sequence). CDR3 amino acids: CASIKQGATGELFF. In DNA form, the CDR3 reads TGTGCCAGCATCAAACAGGGAGCAACCGGGGAGCTGTTTTTT.

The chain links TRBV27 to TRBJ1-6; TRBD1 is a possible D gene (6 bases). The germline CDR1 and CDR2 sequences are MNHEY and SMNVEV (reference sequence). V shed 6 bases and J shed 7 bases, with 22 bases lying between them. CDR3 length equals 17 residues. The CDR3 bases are TGTGCCAGCAGGGGAATCAGGGGTCCCCTCCCGAATTCACCCCTCCACTTT. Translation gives CASRGIRGPLPNSPLHF.

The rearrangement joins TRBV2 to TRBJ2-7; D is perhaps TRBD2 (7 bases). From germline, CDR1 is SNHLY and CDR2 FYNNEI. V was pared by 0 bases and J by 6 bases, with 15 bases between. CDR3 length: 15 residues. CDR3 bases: TGTGCCAGCAGTGAAGCGGGGGGGCTCTCGGTCGAGCAGTACTTC. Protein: CASSEAGGLSVEQYF.

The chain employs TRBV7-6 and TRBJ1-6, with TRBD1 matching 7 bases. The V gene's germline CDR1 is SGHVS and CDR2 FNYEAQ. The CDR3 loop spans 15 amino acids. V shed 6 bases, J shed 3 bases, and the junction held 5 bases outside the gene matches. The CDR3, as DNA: TGTGCCAGCAGGCAGGGGACAGACTATAATTCACCCCTCCACTTT. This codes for CASRQGTDYNSPLHF.

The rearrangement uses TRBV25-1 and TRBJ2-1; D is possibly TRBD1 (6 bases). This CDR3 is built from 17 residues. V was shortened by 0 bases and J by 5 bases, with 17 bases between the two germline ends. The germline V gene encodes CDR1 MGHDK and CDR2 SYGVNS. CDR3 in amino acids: CASSEYQARYRDNEQFF. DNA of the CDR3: TGTGCCAGCAGTGAATATCAGGCCCGCTACAGGGACAATGAGCAGTTCTTC. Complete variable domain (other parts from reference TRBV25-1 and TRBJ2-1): EADIYQTPRYLVIGTGKKITLECSQTMGHDKMYWYQQDPGMELHLIHYSYGVNSTEKGDLSSESTVSRIRTEHFPLTLESARPSHTSQYLCASSEYQARYRDNEQFFGPGTRLTVL.